These 23 T cell receptor beta chains were all obtained from the same sample, sequenced in a study of OX40 agonist ivuxolimab in advanced cancers. The method was immunoSEQ multiplex PCR; TCRdb's version includes in-frame clones alone and lacks a portion of them. The sample lists some 58,000 clones; 75% to 90% were seen once. The sample was CD4+ or CD8+ T cells sorted from blood, taken in a trial of the OX40 agonist ivuxolimab. These TCRs come from an adult with an advanced solid tumor such as melanoma, head and neck, liver or kidney cancer.

This chain joins TRBV7-9 and TRBJ2-7, with D perhaps matching TRBD2 (6 bases). Trimming took 6 bases from V and 1 from J, leaving 16 bases between them. The length of the CDR3 is 15 residues. Per germline, CDR1 SEHNR and CDR2 FQNEAQ (reference sequence). The CDR3 loop is CASSSLGGLSYEQYF. DNA for the CDR3: TGTGCCAGCAGTTCCCTGGGGGGACTTTCCTACGAGCAGTACTTC.

The chain is built from TRBV6-5 and TRBJ1-2, with D unresolved. This CDR3 has 14 amino acids. The germline V gene encodes CDR1 MNHEY and CDR2 SVGAGI. V lost 6 bases to trimming and J lost 2 bases, with 13 bases between them. The CDR3 DNA sequence: TGTGCCAGCAGCCGAGACAAGACAAACTATGGCTACACCTTC. Translation gives CASSRDKTNYGYTF.

This clone was picked up one time. The chain couples TRBV7-2 to TRBJ2-2; D is unclear. The length of the CDR3 is 13 residues. The ends were cut back, 4 bases at V and 8 bases at J, with 11 bases in the middle. Looked up from germline, CDR1 is SGHTA and CDR2 is FQGNSA. The CDR3 protein is CASSSEVRGELFF. Written as DNA, the CDR3 is TGTGCCAGCAGCTCAGAGGTTCGTGGGGAGCTGTTTTTT.

The genes are TRBV29-1 and TRBJ2-7; tentative D call: TRBD1 (5 bases). The germline V and J ends were trimmed by 6 bases and 2 bases, with 11 bases remaining between them. This CDR3 has 12 residues. Germline V CDR1 and CDR2: SQVTM, ANQGSEA. The CDR3 loop is CSVEKDTYEQYF. CDR3 DNA: TGCAGCGTCGAGAAGGACACCTACGAGCAGTACTTC.

The count of this clone is one. The V and J genes are TRBV19 and TRBJ1-3; TRBD1 agrees at 7 bases. With 5 bases clipped from V and 0 bases from J, the junction kept 7 bases outside the gene matches. Germline CDR1 is LNHDA and CDR2 is SQIVND (reference sequence). This CDR3 spans 16 amino acids. CDR3 DNA sequence: TGTGCCAGTAGTCGTAATTGGGACAGCTCTGGAAACACCATATATTTT. Its translation: CASSRNWDSSGNTIYF.

This clone was counted a single time. The CDR3: CASRQAGPTYEQYF. In DNA, the CDR3 is TGTGCCAGCAGACAAGCGGGGCCGACCTACGAGCAGTACTTC. The V gene is TRBV6-1, the J gene TRBJ2-7; 7 bases fit TRBD2. The CDR3 is 14 amino acids. The junction had 7 bases not matched to a gene; V was cut back by 6 bases and J by 2 bases. Germline CDR1 is MNHNS and CDR2 is SASEGT.

V usage is TRBV28 and J usage is TRBJ1-2; 7 bases line up with TRBD1. CDR1 is MDHEN, CDR2 SYDVKM, per germline. V was pared by 6 bases and J by 3 bases, with 4 bases of the junction left unmatched. This CDR3 contains 13 residues. CDR3 protein: CASSVTGDYGYTF. CDR3 coding DNA: TGTGCCAGCAGCGTTACAGGGGACTATGGCTACACCTTC.

The rearrangement joins TRBV19 to TRBJ2-2, with D perhaps matching TRBD1 (6 bases). Germline V gene sequence: CDR1 LNHDA, CDR2 SQIVND (reference sequence). This CDR3 is 14 amino acids long. V was shortened by 7 bases and J by 0 bases, with 9 bases between the two germline ends. This chain's CDR3 is CASKDSSNTGELFF. Here the CDR3 DNA reads TGTGCCAGTAAGGACAGCTCGAACACCGGGGAGCTGTTTTTT.

The count of this clone is one. The chain has TRBV19 and TRBJ2-2; TRBD2 is a possible D gene (6 bases). The CDR3 consists of 14 residues. Per the germline V gene, CDR1 is LNHDA and CDR2 is SQIVND (reference sequence). Trimming pared 7 bases from V and 6 bases from J, leaving 15 bases between. The CDR3 sequence: CASKLGREAGELFF. CDR3 nucleotides: TGTGCCAGTAAACTCGGCAGGGAGGCCGGGGAGCTGTTTTTT.

The CDR3 protein is CAPKGGGAKNIQYF. The CDR3 bases are TGTGCCCCCAAAGGCGGGGGAGCCAAAAACATTCAGTACTTC. J is TRBJ2-4 and V is TRBV10-3; 7 positions agree with TRBD2. This CDR3 spans 14 amino acids. Germline-derived CDR1 and CDR2 are ENHRY and SYGVKD. Trimming at V came to 11 bases and at J to 0 bases, leaving 7 bases not matched to a gene.

The rearrangement joins TRBV18 to TRBJ1-5; TRBD1 is a possible D gene (5 bases). The CDR3 length is 15 residues. V was pared by 3 bases and J by 7 bases, with 16 bases between. Per the germline V gene, CDR1 is KGHSH and CDR2 is LQKENI. CDR3 amino acids: CASSPTQALGQPQHF. In DNA form, the CDR3 reads TGTGCCAGCTCACCGACACAGGCGTTGGGGCAGCCCCAGCATTTT.

The rearrangement joins TRBV5-6 to TRBJ2-1; a possible D gene is TRBD1 (6 bases). Germline V gene sequence: CDR1 SGHDT, CDR2 YYEEEE. There are 15 residues in the CDR3. V shed 0 bases and J shed 5 bases, with 12 bases lying between them. The CDR3 loop is CASSLVGTRNNEQFF. The CDR3, as DNA: TGTGCCAGCAGCTTGGTTGGGACACGGAACAATGAGCAGTTCTTC.

The chain links TRBV28 to TRBJ2-1; TRBD1 or TRBD2 may be the D gene (5 bases each). CDR1 and CDR2 from the germline V gene are MDHEN and SYDVKM. This CDR3 region has 13 residues. Trimming pared 5 bases from V and 10 bases from J, leaving 15 bases between. The CDR3 loop reads CASSNQRGEEQFF. CDR3 sequence (DNA): TGTGCCAGCAGTAATCAGCGAGGGGAGGAGCAGTTCTTC.

V gene TRBV19 combines with J gene TRBJ2-1; no reliable D call. The V gene lost 7 bases and the J gene lost 1 base, with 17 bases spanning the gap. The CDR3 is 16 amino acids. Germline lookup yields CDR1 LNHDA and CDR2 SQIVND (reference sequence). The CDR3 is CASTLNARSSYNEQFF. In nucleotides, the CDR3 is TGTGCCAGTACCCTAAACGCGAGAAGTTCCTACAATGAGCAGTTCTTC.

The chain combines TRBV7-2 with TRBJ2-7; D not certain. V gave up 4 bases and J gave up 3 bases, with 16 bases separating them. Germline loops: CDR1 SGHTA, CDR2 FQGNSA. This CDR3 contains 15 residues. The CDR3 sequence is CASSSRAKERYEQYF. CDR3 nucleotides: TGTGCCAGCAGCTCCCGGGCAAAGGAGCGCTACGAGCAGTACTTC.

The chain is built from TRBV10-3 and TRBJ2-1, with TRBD2 matching 14 bases. CDR3 length: 15 amino acids. The germline CDR1 and CDR2 sequences are ENHRY and SYGVKD. Trimming took 6 bases from V and 10 from J; bases not matched to a gene: 8. As DNA, the CDR3 is TGTGCCATCAGACCGGGACTAGCGGGAGTCGGGGAGCAGTTCTTC. Residues: CAIRPGLAGVGEQFF.

This chain uses TRBV11-3 with TRBJ2-2; D remains ambiguous. The germline gives CDR1 SGHNT, CDR2 YENEEA. The CDR3 has 14 amino acids. The ends were cut back, 1 base at V and 7 bases at J, with 10 bases in the middle. CDR3 sequence: CASSLAEGVGELFF. The DNA for the CDR3 is TGTGCCAGCAGCTTAGCGGAAGGAGTCGGGGAGCTGTTTTTT.

The chain employs TRBV5-5 and TRBJ2-5, with TRBD2 identical over 9 bases. CDR3 length equals 16 residues. Germline CDR1 SGHKS, CDR2 YYEKEE (reference sequence). The V and J ends lost 2 bases and 3 bases, in that order; junction bases with no gene match: 8. Here the CDR3 DNA reads TGTGCCAGCAGCTTAGAGGGTAGCGGGAGAGAAGAGACCCAGTACTTC. It yields the protein CASSLEGSGREETQYF.

The V and J genes are TRBV12-2 and TRBJ2-2; the tabulated D call, TRBD2, remains unverified against the DNA. TRBV12-2 constitutes a pseudogene. CDR3 length: 18 residues. The CDR3 DNA reads TGTGCAAGTCGCTTAGCGCGTTGGCGGGAGAGAAACACCGGGGAGCTGTTTTTT. Translating it yields CASRLARWRERNTGELFF.

The J gene is TRBJ2-7, the V gene TRBV2; tentative D call: TRBD2 (6 bases). The CDR3 is 15 amino acids. V lost 3 bases and J 5 bases, leaving 17 bases between the germline ends. Germline V CDR1 and CDR2: SNHLY, FYNNEI. In nucleotides, the CDR3 is TGTGCCAGCAGTGATCGCGGGGCTGGTAGGGACGAGCAGTACTTC. It is translated as CASSDRGAGRDEQYF.

This clone was observed once. This rearrangement joins TRBV4-3 to TRBJ2-7, with 7 bases matching TRBD2. Germline trimming cut 3 bases from V and 4 bases from J; bases unmatched to any gene: 3. CDR1 LGHNA and CDR2 YSLEER come from the germline V gene. The CDR3 sequence is 13 residues long. The DNA of the CDR3 is TGCGCCAGCAGCCAGAGGGAGGGGTACGAGCAGTACTTC. This translates into CASSQREGYEQYF.

V and J are TRBV5-4 and TRBJ1-3, with 7 bases that match TRBD1. The CDR3 length is 14 residues. J gave up 6 bases and V 4 bases, and 7 bases lay outside the gene matches. Germline V CDR1 and CDR2: SGHNT, YYREEE (reference sequence). The DNA for the CDR3 is TGTGCCAGCAGCAAACCGGGACAGCAAAACACCATATATTTT. Translating gives CASSKPGQQNTIYF.

The sample holds one count of this clone. V gene TRBV7-2 combines with J gene TRBJ2-1; the D is unclear. This CDR3 comprises 12 residues. CDR1 SGHTA and CDR2 FQGNSA come from the germline V gene. V was trimmed by 6 bases and J by 15 bases, leaving 18 bases between them. The DNA for the CDR3 is TGTGCCAGCAGTTTCACACCCGATTTGCCGTTCTTC. Translated: CASSFTPDLPFF.